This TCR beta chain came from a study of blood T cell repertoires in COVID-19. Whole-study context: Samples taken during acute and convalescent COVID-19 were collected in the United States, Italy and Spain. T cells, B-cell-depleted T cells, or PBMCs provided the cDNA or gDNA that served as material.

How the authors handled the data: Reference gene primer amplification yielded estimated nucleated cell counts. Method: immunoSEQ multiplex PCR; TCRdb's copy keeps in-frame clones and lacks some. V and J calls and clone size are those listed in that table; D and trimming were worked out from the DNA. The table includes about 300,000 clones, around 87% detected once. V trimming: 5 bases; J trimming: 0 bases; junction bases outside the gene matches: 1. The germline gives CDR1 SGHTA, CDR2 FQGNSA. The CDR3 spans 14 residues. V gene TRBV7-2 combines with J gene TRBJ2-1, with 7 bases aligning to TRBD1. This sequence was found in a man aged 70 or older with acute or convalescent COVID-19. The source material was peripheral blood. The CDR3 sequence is CASSRDSSYNEQFF. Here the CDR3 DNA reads TGTGCCAGCAGCCGGGACAGCTCCTACAATGAGCAGTTCTTC.